This record covers a single T cell receptor (beta chain). This record comes from a study of radiotherapy plus CTLA-4 blockade in lung cancer. TCRdb's table, derived via immunoSEQ multiplex PCR, lists solely in-frame clones and lacks some. The sample lists about 51,000 clones; 65% to 85% were seen once. CDR3 size: 16 residues. V lost 0 bases to trimming and J lost 2 bases, with 12 bases between them. Germline CDR1 and CDR2: SGHTS and YDEGEE. Sequencing was performed on peripheral blood, taken from a patient treated with radiotherapy plus ipilimumab. The chain has TRBV5-8 and TRBJ1-5; D call uncertain. The origin of this receptor is a human donor with non-small cell lung cancer whose response to radiotherapy plus ipilimumab could not be evaluated. The CDR3 is CASSLGRRLGNQPQHF. The CDR3 DNA reads as TGTGCCAGCAGCTTGGGTAGAAGATTAGGCAATCAGCCCCAGCATTTT. Supplemented by reference TRBV5-8 and TRBJ1-5, the full variable domain reads EAGVTQSPTHLIKTRGQQATLRCSPISGHTSVYWYQQALGLGLQFLLWYDEGEERNRGNFPPRFSGRQFPNYSSELNVNALELEDSALYLCASSLGRRLGNQPQHFGDGTRLSIL.